This TCR beta chain was captured in a study of blood T cells in healthy people across ages. Notes on the study in general: Expanded clonotype shifts may have been confounded, as the donors had an unknown CMV status.

With respect to this clonotype: The antigen is undetermined.

Then a second PCR, running roughly 6 to 11 cycles, was carried out with a sample-barcoded 5' primer and a J-beta primer mix. Via MiXCR, TCRdb re-called the 5' RACE reads, giving one row per CDR3 protein. The sample lists under 1,100,000 distinct CDR3 sequences, about 23% seen once, with about 0.8% in the top ten. Total RNA was extracted at no less than 6 micrograms per sample. These data also featured in a second study, about T cells of mothers and their children. In that study: Clones that were microchimeric and persistent were not detected among T cells.

Sample: blood. The source of this sequence is a girl aged 2-10 years in good health.

CDR3 residues: CASSIGLAETPGEQYF. The CDR3 DNA is TGTGCCAGTAGTATTGGACTAGCGGAGACGCCGGGCGAGCAGTACTTC. The chain has TRBV19 and TRBJ2-7; 10 bases are a match to TRBD2. The junction had 11 bases not matched to a gene; V was cut back by 3 bases and J by 6 bases. The CDR3 is 16 residues long. Germline CDR1 LNHDA, CDR2 SQIVND (reference sequence).